This T cell receptor (beta chain) was sequenced in a study of T cell repertoires in cytomegalovirus infection. Whole-study results and caveats: Cumulative frequency of public TCR beta families picked out carriers of CMV plus the relevant HLA.

TCRdb re-called the reads through MiXCR, storing one row per CDR3 protein. The sample consists of around 770,000 distinct CDR3 sequences, almost 30% of them appearing once. Worth noting for this clonotype: Its specificity is unknown.

The CDR3 loop spans 16 amino acids. V dropped 3 bases and J dropped 4 bases, with 16 bases sitting between them. The germline CDR1 and CDR2 sequences are MGHRA and YSYEKL. This receptor was taken from a human donor in good health (CMV status not recorded). Some clones in this sample may be carry-over from other donors' samples. Sequences were derived from cultured CD8+ T cells from PBMCs, sampled from culture after CMV antigen stimulation. The gene calls are TRBV4-1 and TRBJ1-3; tentative D call: TRBD1 (5 bases). CDR3 protein: CASSQFWGPGGNTIYF. The CDR3, as DNA: TGCGCCAGCAGCCAGTTTTGGGGACCAGGCGGAAACACCATATATTTT.